This T cell receptor beta chain was obtained from a study of beta chain features in type 1 diabetes (dated 2018 in TCRdb). General notes on the study: Mean age, gender distribution, total cell number and subset yield did not differ between patients and healthy donors. A total of 90 million to 140 million sorted cells were examined across all samples, and RNA yield correlated strongly with the number of cells per subset. The study compared TCRB repertoires of sorted circulating CD4+ T cell subsets between recently diagnosed type 1 diabetes patients and matched healthy donors. Whereas all 28 donors provided naive and central memory subsets, regulatory and stem cell-like memory subsets were isolated from just 8 patients and about 8 healthy donors.

On the study overall, not on this receptor specifically: Because cDNA was sequenced instead of genomic DNA, highly expressing activated cells could be over-represented, though the groups showed no difference in activation or CD3 levels. Naive, central memory and regulatory TCRB repertoires appeared to be more alike among patients than among healthy donors. HLA sub-analyses involved small numbers of individuals, so any influence of HLA type on TCRB rearrangement remained unresolved. PCR may preferentially amplify shorter templates, but because patient and control samples were amplified and corrected together, any resulting skew would affect both groups equally. In all four CD4+ subsets, TCRB CDR3 length was moderately but significantly shorter in type 1 diabetes patients. At VDJ recombination sites, type 1 diabetes patients had fewer insertions and more deleted nucleotides, which implies abnormalities in thymic rearrangement.

For this clone: There is no known antigen for this receptor. Base quality data are lacking; no much larger clone is found one base away.

A single peripheral blood draw of 90 to 150 mL on average was collected from each donor into heparinised tubes. Naive, central memory, regulatory and stem cell-like memory CD4+ T cells were sorted on a BD FACSAria II using a panel including CD45RO, CCR7, CD25, CD127, CD95 and CD27. A purity above 98% was achieved for all sorted populations. PBMCs were isolated right away by Lymphoprep density gradient centrifugation and were stained directly, without culture. So that batch effects would be minimized, each experiment stained and sorted samples in pairs, pairing one healthy donor with one patient. The High Capacity cDNA Reverse Transcription Kit was used to reverse transcribe all of the isolated RNA, meaning that expressed TCRB transcripts were what got sequenced. Stem cell-like memory T cell samples underwent survey-depth immunoSEQ sequencing, averaging about 1 million total reads per sample. Sorted cells were lysed in RLT buffer, and RNA was extracted using DNase-treated RNeasy Micro or Mini kits according to cell number. Each cell subset was processed on its own to prevent cross-contamination, while patient and healthy donor samples were processed together. The immunoSEQ multiplex PCR was used to amplify TCRB sequences from cDNA, yielding 87-bp fragments that span the CDR3 region. Sequencing of the amplicons was performed on the Illumina HiSeq platform. The paper's processing steps were these. PCR bias was computationally corrected using synthetic template baselines, reads within Hamming distance 2 were collapsed, and singletons that could not be merged were discarded. Reads were aligned against IMGT to assign V, D and J genes, CDR3 length and insertions or deletions at six rearrangement sites. Clonotype counts were normalized to sorted cell number within each subset before computing true diversity and Gini coefficients with the tcR R package. The overlap coefficient, calculated on TCRB nucleotide sequences, was used to quantify repertoire sharing. Drawn from immuneACCESS, this table holds only the in-frame rearrangements with V and J called that TCRdb kept. Clones are partly lost; checked studies trace under half to an unresolved V gene and leave the rest unexplained. Clone size and V and J calls were adopted from that table, with D and trimming inferred from the DNA. This sample comprises over 20,000 clones, around half of them detected only once. The biggest ten clones account for 0.3% of the sample.

Including the terminal cysteine and phenylalanine, the CDR3 comprises 14 residues. This entry keeps only the CDR3 DNA: 42 bases, framed from base 1. Relative to germline, V is 5 bases shorter and J is 7 bases shorter, with 17 bases between their ends. The germline V gene supplies CDR1 SGHTA and CDR2 FQGNSA. The rearrangement combines TRBV7-2 with TRBJ2-5; the D gene is possibly TRBD2, with 5 bases matching. The sequencing sample was made of stem cell memory CD4+ T cells from blood. The cell subset or site label, as the study defines it: stem cell-like memory CD4+ T cells. The origin of this receptor is a man aged 25 to 45 with type 1 diabetes. The CDR3 protein sequence reads: CASSPGRELRTQYF. The nucleotide sequence reads as follows: TGTGCCAGCAGCCCAGGACGGGAACTGCGGACCCAGTACTTC.